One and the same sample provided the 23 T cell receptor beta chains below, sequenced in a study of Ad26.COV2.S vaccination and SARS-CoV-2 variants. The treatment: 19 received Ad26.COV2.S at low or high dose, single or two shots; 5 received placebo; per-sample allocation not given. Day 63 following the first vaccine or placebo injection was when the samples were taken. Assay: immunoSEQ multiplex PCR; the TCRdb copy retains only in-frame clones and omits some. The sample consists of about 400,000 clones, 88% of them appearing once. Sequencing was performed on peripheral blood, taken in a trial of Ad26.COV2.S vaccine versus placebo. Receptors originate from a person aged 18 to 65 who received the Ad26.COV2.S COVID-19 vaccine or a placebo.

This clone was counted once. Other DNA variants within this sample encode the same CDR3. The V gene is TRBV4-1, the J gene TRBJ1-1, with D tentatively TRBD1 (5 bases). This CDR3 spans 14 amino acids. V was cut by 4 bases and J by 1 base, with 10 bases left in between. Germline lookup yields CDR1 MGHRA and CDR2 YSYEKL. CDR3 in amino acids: CASSLGTGNTEAFF. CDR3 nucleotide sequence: TGCGCCAGCAGCCTTGGGACGGGGAACACTGAAGCTTTCTTT.

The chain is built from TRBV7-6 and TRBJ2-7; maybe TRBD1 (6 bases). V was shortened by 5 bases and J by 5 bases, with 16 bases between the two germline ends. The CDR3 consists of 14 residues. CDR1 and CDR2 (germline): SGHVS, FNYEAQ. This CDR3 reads CASSPAGAVDEQYF. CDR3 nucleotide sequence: TGTGCCAGCAGCCCAGCAGGGGCGGTCGACGAGCAGTACTTC.

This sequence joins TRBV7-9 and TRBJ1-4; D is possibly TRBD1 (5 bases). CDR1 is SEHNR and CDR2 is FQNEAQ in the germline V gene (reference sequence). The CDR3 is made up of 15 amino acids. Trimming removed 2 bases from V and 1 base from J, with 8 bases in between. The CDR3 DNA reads TGTGCCAGCAGCTTACTGGGGGGAACTAATGAAAAACTGTTTTTT. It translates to CASSLLGGTNEKLFF.

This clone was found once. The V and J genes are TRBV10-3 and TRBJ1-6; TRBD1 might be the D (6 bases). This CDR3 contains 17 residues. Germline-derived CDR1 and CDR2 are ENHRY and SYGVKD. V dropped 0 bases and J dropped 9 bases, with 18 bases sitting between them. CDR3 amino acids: CAISESQRQAGSSPLHF. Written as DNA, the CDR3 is TGTGCCATCAGTGAGTCTCAACGACAGGCCGGGAGTTCACCCCTCCACTTT.

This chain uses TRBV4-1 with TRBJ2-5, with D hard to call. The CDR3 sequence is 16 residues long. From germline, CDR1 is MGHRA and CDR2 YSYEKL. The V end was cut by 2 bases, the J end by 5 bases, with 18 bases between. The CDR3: CASSQFGRTSRETQYF. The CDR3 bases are TGCGCCAGCAGCCAATTCGGACGGACCTCGAGGGAGACCCAGTACTTC.

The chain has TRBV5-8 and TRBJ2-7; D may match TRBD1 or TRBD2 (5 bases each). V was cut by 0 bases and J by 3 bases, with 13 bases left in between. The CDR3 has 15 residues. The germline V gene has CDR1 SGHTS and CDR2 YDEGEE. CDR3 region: CASSLGGSTFYEQYF. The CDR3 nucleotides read TGTGCCAGCAGCTTGGGGGGGTCTACCTTCTACGAGCAGTACTTC.

The DNA for the CDR3 is TGTGCCAGCAGGGGGAGACAGGGCGAAACTGAAGCTTTCTTT. This gives the protein CASRGRQGETEAFF. The chain recombines TRBV5-5 with TRBJ1-1; TRBD1 aligns across 7 bases. Trimming at V came to 5 bases and at J to 5 bases, leaving 9 bases not matched to a gene. The CDR3 runs to 14 residues. Germline V gene data show CDR1 as SGHKS and CDR2 as YYEKEE (reference sequence).

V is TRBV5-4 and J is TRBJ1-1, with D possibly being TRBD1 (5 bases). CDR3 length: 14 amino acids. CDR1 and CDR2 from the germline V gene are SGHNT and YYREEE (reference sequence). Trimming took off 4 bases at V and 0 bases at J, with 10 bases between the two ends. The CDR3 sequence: CASSHSRVNTEAFF. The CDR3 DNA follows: TGTGCCAGCAGCCACAGCAGGGTGAACACTGAAGCTTTCTTT.

CDR3 region: CASRGMGTNNQPQHF. The CDR3 nucleotides are TGTGCCAGCAGGGGGATGGGGACAAACAATCAGCCCCAGCATTTT. The rearrangement joins TRBV6-5 to TRBJ1-5, with D maybe TRBD1 (6 bases). Germline V CDR1 and CDR2: MNHEY, SVGAGI. The CDR3 is 15 residues long. Trimming took 6 bases from V and 3 from J, leaving 15 bases between them.

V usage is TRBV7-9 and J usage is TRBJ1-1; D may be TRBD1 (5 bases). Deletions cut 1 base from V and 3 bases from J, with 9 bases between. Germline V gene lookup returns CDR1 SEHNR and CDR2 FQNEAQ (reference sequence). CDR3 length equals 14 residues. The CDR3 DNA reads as TGTGCCAGCAGCTTAGTTATGGGGGACACTGAAGCTTTCTTT. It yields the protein CASSLVMGDTEAFF.

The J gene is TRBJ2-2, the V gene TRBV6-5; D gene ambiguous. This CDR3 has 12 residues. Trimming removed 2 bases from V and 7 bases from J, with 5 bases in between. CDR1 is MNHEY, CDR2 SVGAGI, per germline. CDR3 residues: CASSYVLGELFF. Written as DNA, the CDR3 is TGTGCCAGCAGTTACGTCCTCGGGGAGCTGTTTTTT.

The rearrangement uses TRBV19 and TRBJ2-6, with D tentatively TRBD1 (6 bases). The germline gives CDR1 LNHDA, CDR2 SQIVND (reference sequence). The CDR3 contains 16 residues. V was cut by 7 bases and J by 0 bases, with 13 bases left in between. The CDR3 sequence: CASTTIRGSGANVLTF. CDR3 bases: TGTGCCAGTACTACTATCAGGGGCTCTGGGGCCAACGTCCTGACTTTC.

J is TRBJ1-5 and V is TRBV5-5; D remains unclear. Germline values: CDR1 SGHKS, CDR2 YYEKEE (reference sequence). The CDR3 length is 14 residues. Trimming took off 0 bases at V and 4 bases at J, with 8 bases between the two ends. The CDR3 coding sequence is TGTGCCAGCAGCTTGGGTACGGTAAATCAGCCCCAGCATTTT. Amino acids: CASSLGTVNQPQHF. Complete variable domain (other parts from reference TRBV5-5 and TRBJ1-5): DAGVTQSPTHLIKTRGQQVTLRCSPISGHKSVSWYQQVLGQGPQFIFQYYEKEERGRGNFPDRFSARQFPNYSSELNVNALLLGDSALYLCASSLGTVNQPQHFGDGTRLSIL.

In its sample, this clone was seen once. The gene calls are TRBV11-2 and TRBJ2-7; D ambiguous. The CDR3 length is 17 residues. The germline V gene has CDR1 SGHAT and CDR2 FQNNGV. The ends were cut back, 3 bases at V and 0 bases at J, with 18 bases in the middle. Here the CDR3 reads CASSFSRAWAGSYEQYF. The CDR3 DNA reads TGTGCCAGCAGCTTTAGTCGCGCCTGGGCAGGCTCCTACGAGCAGTACTTC.

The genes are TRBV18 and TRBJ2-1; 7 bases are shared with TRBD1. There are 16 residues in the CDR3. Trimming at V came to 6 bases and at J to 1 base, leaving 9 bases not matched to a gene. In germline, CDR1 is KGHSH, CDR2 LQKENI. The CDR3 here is CASSTQTGRSYNEQFF. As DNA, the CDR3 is TGTGCCAGCTCGACCCAGACAGGGCGTTCCTACAATGAGCAGTTCTTC. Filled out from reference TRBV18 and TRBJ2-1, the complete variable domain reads NAGVMQNPRHLVRRRGQEARLRCSPMKGHSHVYWYRQLPEEGLKFMVYLQKENIIDESGMPKERFSAEFPKEGPSILRIQQVVRGDSAAYFCASSTQTGRSYNEQFFGPGTRLTVL.

CDR3 nucleotides: TGTGCCAGCAGTTTTAGCGGCCTGGCCTACGAGCAGTACTTC. It yields the protein CASSFSGLAYEQYF. The rearrangement links TRBV6-5 to TRBJ2-7, with D possibly being TRBD2 (6 bases). The V gene lost 4 bases and the J gene lost 2 bases, with 12 bases spanning the gap. Germline V gives CDR1 MNHEY, CDR2 SVGAGI. The CDR3 is 14 amino acids.

The CDR3, as DNA: TGTGCCAGCAGCCCAAGCGGGGGGGCGAGGGAGACCCAGTACTTC. This sequence encodes CASSPSGGARETQYF. V gene TRBV11-2 combines with J gene TRBJ2-5; 10 bases line up with TRBD2. Germline V gene data show CDR1 as SGHAT and CDR2 as FQNNGV. Unmatched junction bases numbered 8, after V lost 5 bases and J lost 5 bases. The CDR3 loop spans 15 amino acids. Supplemented by reference TRBV11-2 and TRBJ2-5, the full variable domain reads EAGVAQSPRYKIIEKRQSVAFWCNPISGHATLYWYQQILGQGPKLLIQFQNNGVVDDSQLPKDRFSAERLKGVDSTLKIQPAKLEDSAVYLCASSPSGGARETQYFGPGTRLLVL.

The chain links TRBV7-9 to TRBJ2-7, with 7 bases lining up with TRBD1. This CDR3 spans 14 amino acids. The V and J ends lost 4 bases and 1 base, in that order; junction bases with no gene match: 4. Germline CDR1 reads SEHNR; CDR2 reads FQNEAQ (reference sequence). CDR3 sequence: CASSSGTESYEQYF. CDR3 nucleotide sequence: TGTGCCAGCAGCTCGGGGACAGAATCCTACGAGCAGTACTTC.

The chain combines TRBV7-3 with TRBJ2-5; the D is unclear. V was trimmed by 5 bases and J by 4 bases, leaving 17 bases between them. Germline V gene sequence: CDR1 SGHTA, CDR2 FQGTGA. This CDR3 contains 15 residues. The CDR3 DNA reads TGTGCCAGCAGCCCCGGACGGTCCCCCCGAGAGACCCAGTACTTC. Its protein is CASSPGRSPRETQYF.

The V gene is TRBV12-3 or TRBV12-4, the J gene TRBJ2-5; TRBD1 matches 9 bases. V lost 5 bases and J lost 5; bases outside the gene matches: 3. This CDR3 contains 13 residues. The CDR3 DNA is TGTGCCAGCAGTCGGACAGGGGTCGAGACCCAGTACTTC. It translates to CASSRTGVETQYF.

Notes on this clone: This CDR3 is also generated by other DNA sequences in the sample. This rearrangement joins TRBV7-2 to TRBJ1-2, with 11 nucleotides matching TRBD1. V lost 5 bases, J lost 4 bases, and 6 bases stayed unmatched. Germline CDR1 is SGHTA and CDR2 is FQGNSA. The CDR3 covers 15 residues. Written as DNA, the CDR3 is TGTGCCAGCAGCCTTGGGACAGGGGGGTCCTATGGCTACACCTTC. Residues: CASSLGTGGSYGYTF.

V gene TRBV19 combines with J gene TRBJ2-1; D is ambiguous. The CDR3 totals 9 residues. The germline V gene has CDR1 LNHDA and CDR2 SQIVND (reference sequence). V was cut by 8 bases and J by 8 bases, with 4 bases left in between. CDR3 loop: CASGYEQFF. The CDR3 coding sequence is TGTGCCAGTGGGTATGAGCAGTTCTTC.

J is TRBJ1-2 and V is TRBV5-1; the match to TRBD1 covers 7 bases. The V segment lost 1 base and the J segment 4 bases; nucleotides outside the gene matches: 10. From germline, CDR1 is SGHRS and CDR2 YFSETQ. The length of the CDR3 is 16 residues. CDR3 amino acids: CASSLPGGTATYGYTF. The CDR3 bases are TGCGCCAGCAGCTTGCCGGGGGGGACAGCGACCTATGGCTACACCTTC.